The TCR beta chain described here comes from a study of cytomegalovirus exposure and HLA in healthy donors. Whole-study context: The same platform as the roughly 630 first-cohort repertoires was used for the 110 or so validation repertoires, a later analysis reported.

In regard to this clone: Antigen unknown.

Sequencing was performed with immunoSEQ multiplex PCR; in TCRdb, only in-frame clones are kept and a portion is missing. The data show 130,000 or so clones, with just under 90% seen just once and 3% to 4% held by the top ten. Per the germline V gene, CDR1 is ENHRY and CDR2 is SYGVKD. Trimming pared 7 bases from V and 6 bases from J, leaving 15 bases between. The CDR3 runs to 14 residues. Study outcomes and limitations: With high specificity and sensitivity, the classifier reportedly diagnosed cytomegalovirus status.

A 120-subject validation cohort, separate from the roughly 670-subject first cohort, supplied the donors. This chain joins TRBV10-3 and TRBJ1-4; the D is unclear. This TCR came from a man aged 25-40 years in good health and CMV-seronegative. The sample taken for sequencing was PBMCs. The CDR3 DNA follows: TGTGCCATCAAACCCACGAGATCGGATGAAAAACTGTTTTTT. This codes for CAIKPTRSDEKLFF.